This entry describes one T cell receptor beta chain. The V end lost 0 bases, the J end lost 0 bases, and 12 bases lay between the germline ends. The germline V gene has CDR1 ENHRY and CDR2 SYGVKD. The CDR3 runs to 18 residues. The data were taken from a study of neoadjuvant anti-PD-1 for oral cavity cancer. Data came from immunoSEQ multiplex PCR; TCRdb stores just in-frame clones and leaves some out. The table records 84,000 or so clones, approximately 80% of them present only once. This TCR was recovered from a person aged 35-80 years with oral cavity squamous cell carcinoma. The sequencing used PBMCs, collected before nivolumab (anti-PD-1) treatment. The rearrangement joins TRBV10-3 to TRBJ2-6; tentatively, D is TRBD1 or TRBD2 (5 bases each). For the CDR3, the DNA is TGTGCCATCAGTGAGTCGATCGGGGCGAGCTCTGGGGCCAACGTCCTGACTTTC. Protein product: CAISESIGASSGANVLTF.